This TCR beta chain was found in a study of OX40 agonist ivuxolimab in advanced cancers. Clones were read by immunoSEQ multiplex PCR, and TCRdb kept only the in-frame ones, dropping some. The sample includes about 38,000 clones, around three quarters of them seen just once. J was trimmed by 7 bases and V by 4 bases; bases with no gene match: 6. Germline V gene lookup returns CDR1 SGHKS and CDR2 YYEKEE (reference sequence). This CDR3 contains 14 residues. This clone was observed a single time. Antigen specificity is unknown. Overall study findings and caveats: Several nonresponders also turned out to have low normalized T-cell clonal expansion.

The chain joins TRBV5-5 to TRBJ1-2; 11 nucleotides align to TRBD1. The clonotype originates from an adult with an advanced solid tumor such as melanoma, head and neck, liver or kidney cancer. Sequenced material: CD4+ or CD8+ T cells sorted from blood, taken in a trial of the OX40 agonist ivuxolimab. CDR3 loop: CASSLGQGVFGYTF. As DNA, the CDR3 is TGTGCCAGCAGCCTGGGACAGGGGGTTTTTGGCTACACCTTC.